This TCR beta chain was sequenced in a study of CD8 T cells in ankylosing spondylitis. The junction had 7 bases not matched to a gene; V was cut back by 0 bases and J by 4 bases. The germline V gene has CDR1 DFQATT and CDR2 SNEGSKA (reference sequence). The CDR3 covers 15 residues. TCRdb itself ran the 5' RACE reads through MiXCR, one entry per CDR3 protein. The sample contains 230,000 or so distinct CDR3 sequences, 20% to 30% of which appear only once. This clonotype was seen only a few times. Its antigen is unidentified. Study-level results: Earlier work had already found some motif variants in reactive arthritis synovial fluid and blood.

This clonotype was obtained from a male donor with ankylosing spondylitis or in good health (not recorded which). The material sequenced was blood, either unsorted or a sorted T cell fraction (not recorded which). The chain recombines TRBV20-1 with TRBJ2-3; 7 bases fit TRBD2. For the CDR3, the DNA is TGCAGTGCTAGAGATGGGAGGGGTGGGGCAGATACGCAGTATTTT. Its protein is CSARDGRGGADTQYF.